The 4 T cell receptor beta chains given below trace back to one sample, sequenced in a study of Graves' ophthalmopathy and Graves' hyperthyroidism. The sequenced template was RNA, covering the TCR beta CDR3 region. Second-round multiplex PCR followed a first-round RT-PCR using HTBI primers. In TCRdb, the multiplex PCR reads were re-called with MiXCR into one record per CDR3 protein. The sample has more than 550,000 distinct CDR3 sequences, roughly two fifths seen once. Sequenced: peripheral blood. These receptors were obtained from an adult man with Graves' ophthalmopathy.

This clonotype has only a few counts. This sequence may be a read error, since a much larger clone differs from it by one base. The V gene is TRBV25-1, the J gene TRBJ2-7; the D call may be TRBD1 or TRBD2 (5 bases each). With 2 bases removed from V and 6 bases from J, the gap between germline ends came to 20 bases. CDR1 and CDR2 from the germline V gene are MGHDK and SYGVNS. The CDR3 consists of 16 residues. CDR3 nucleotide sequence: TGTGCCAGCAGTGAAAGGGGAGAATCAGGAACCTGCGAGCAGTACTTC. Amino acid sequence: CASSERGESGTCEQYF.

This clonotype has ten or more counts. J is TRBJ2-7 and V is TRBV2; perhaps TRBD1 as D (5 bases). The CDR3 extends over 11 amino acids. From germline, CDR1 is SNHLY and CDR2 FYNNEI. V lost 9 bases and J lost 7, with 13 bases in between. The CDR3 DNA sequence: TGTGCCAGTGAAGGGTCAGGGGAGCAGTACTTC. Translation gives CASEGSGEQYF. The full variable domain, completed using reference TRBV2 and TRBJ2-7, is EPEVTQTPSHQVTQMGQEVILRCVPISNHLYFYWYRQILGQKVEFLVSFYNNEISEKSEIFDDQFSVERPDGSNFTLKIRSTKLEDSAMYFCASEGSGEQYFGPGTRLTVT.

This chain uses TRBV25-1 with TRBJ2-5; 7 bases align to TRBD1. The CDR3 extends over 16 amino acids. Germline V gene sequence: CDR1 MGHDK, CDR2 SYGVNS. V dropped 5 bases and J dropped 0; count of bases not matched to a gene: 9. CDR3 nucleotide sequence: TGTGCCAGCAGTTCCCCCCCCGGGACAGACCAAGAGACCCAGTACTTC. As protein: CASSSPPGTDQETQYF. Based on the CDR3 plus reference TRBV25-1 and TRBJ2-5, the full variable domain is EADIYQTPRYLVIGTGKKITLECSQTMGHDKMYWYQQDPGMELHLIHYSYGVNSTEKGDLSSESTVSRIRTEHFPLTLESARPSHTSQYLCASSSPPGTDQETQYFGPGTRLLVL.

Points on this clonotype: The junction departs from germline at one end; a sequencing error may be responsible. The CDR3 region is CASSEFGQRGYGYTF. In nucleotides, the CDR3 is TGTGCCAGCAGTGAATTCGGTCAGCGGGGCTATGGCTACACCTTC. The rearrangement joins TRBV10-3 to TRBJ1-2; no firm D call. The CDR3 extends over 15 amino acids. The germline CDR1 and CDR2 sequences are ENHRY and SYGVKD.